The 14 T cell receptor beta chains below all came from one sample that was sequenced in a study of cytomegalovirus exposure and HLA in healthy donors. Vbeta (60) and Jbeta (13) primers were used in the PCR. Clones were sequenced by immunoSEQ multiplex PCR, and TCRdb holds only the in-frame ones, with some missing. The repertoire consists of 100,000 to 150,000 clones, with roughly 73% occurring once and the leading ten covering approximately 4.8%. Material for sequencing was PBMCs. All receptors come from a man in his 60s in good health and CMV-seropositive.

The CDR3 sequence: CASSQEGTGPVGYTF. The CDR3 nucleotides are TGTGCCAGCAGCCAAGAGGGGACAGGCCCCGTTGGCTACACCTTC. The J gene is TRBJ1-2, the V gene TRBV4-2, with TRBD1 matching over 8 bases. In germline, CDR1 is LGHNA, CDR2 YNFKEQ. The junction had 7 bases not matched to a gene; V was cut back by 0 bases and J by 7 bases. This CDR3 comprises 15 residues.

The chain is built from TRBV30 and TRBJ1-1; D may be TRBD1 (5 bases). Germline V gene lookup returns CDR1 GTSNPN and CDR2 SVGIG (reference sequence). The CDR3 consists of 14 residues. V was pared by 5 bases and J by 4 bases, with 17 bases between. The CDR3 protein is CAWLRSGLATEAFF. DNA of the CDR3: TGTGCCTGGCTCCGGTCGGGACTCGCCACTGAAGCTTTCTTT. Full variable domain (remainder filled in from reference TRBV30 and TRBJ1-1): SQTIHQWPATLVQPVGSPLSLECTVEGTSNPNLYWYRQAAGRGLQLLFYSVGIGQISSEVPQNLSASRPQDRQFILSSKKLLLSDSGFYLCAWLRSGLATEAFFGQGTRLTVV.

This chain connects TRBV28 to TRBJ2-5, with 7 bases lining up with TRBD2. The J segment lost 1 base and the V segment lost 3 bases, leaving 8 bases of the junction unmatched. CDR1 and CDR2 from the germline V gene are MDHEN and SYDVKM. CDR3 size: 16 residues. The CDR3 is CASSFFGGNAQETQYF. Written as DNA, the CDR3 is TGTGCCAGCAGTTTCTTCGGGGGGAATGCCCAAGAGACCCAGTACTTC.

There are a few counts of this clone. The chain uses TRBV6-5 and TRBJ1-1; D remains ambiguous. The length of the CDR3 is 15 residues. Deletions cut 0 bases from V and 1 base from J, with 9 bases between. Germline values: CDR1 MNHEY, CDR2 SVGAGI. The CDR3 region is CASSYSPSPNTEAFF. The CDR3 bases are TGTGCCAGCAGTTACTCGCCCAGTCCGAACACTGAAGCTTTCTTT.

This clone was seen a handful of times. V is TRBV5-1 and J is TRBJ1-5; D is ambiguous. V dropped 1 base and J dropped 4 bases, with 12 bases sitting between them. Germline CDR1 and CDR2: SGHRS and YFSETQ. CDR3 length: 15 residues. CDR3 in DNA: TGCGCCAGCAGCTTGAGGGAGCAGCCTAATCAGCCCCAGCATTTT. Protein: CASSLREQPNQPQHF.

The chain combines TRBV19 with TRBJ2-3; TRBD2 aligns across 9 bases. The CDR3 loop spans 14 amino acids. The V segment lost 5 bases and the J segment 2 bases; nucleotides outside the gene matches: 2. The V gene's germline CDR1 is LNHDA and CDR2 SQIVND (reference sequence). This CDR3 is CASSGGGATDTQYF. The CDR3 DNA reads as TGTGCCAGTAGTGGCGGGGGGGCCACAGATACGCAGTATTTT.

About this clone itself: One junction end disagrees with the germline gene, perhaps due to a read error. At the DNA level, this CDR3 is encoded by other sequences in the same sample as well. The gene calls are TRBV6-5 and TRBJ1-1; D gene ambiguous. The CDR3 contains 11 residues. The V gene's germline CDR1 is MNHEY and CDR2 SVGAGI. The CDR3 loop is CASMRNTEAFF. The CDR3 bases are TGTGCCAGCATGCGGAACACTGAAGCCTTCTTT.

The chain employs TRBV6-6 and TRBJ2-5, with D unclear. V was trimmed by 2 bases and J by 4 bases, leaving 5 bases between them. Germline loops: CDR1 MNHNY, CDR2 SVGAGI (reference sequence). CDR3 length: 12 amino acids. The CDR3 coding sequence is TGTGCCAGCAGTTACCGAGGAGAGACCCAGTACTTC. Translating it yields CASSYRGETQYF.

V usage is TRBV30 and J usage is TRBJ1-4; D is uncertain. V was trimmed by 0 bases and J by 5 bases, leaving 10 bases between them. Germline-derived CDR1 and CDR2 are GTSNPN and SVGIG (reference sequence). The CDR3 extends over 14 amino acids. Here the CDR3 DNA reads TGTGCCTGGAGTGTAGCCGCCTGGAATGAAAAACTGTTTTTT. It yields the protein CAWSVAAWNEKLFF.

Remarks on this clone: The junction shows a germline mismatch at one end, possibly a read error. V is TRBV6-1 and J is TRBJ1-2, with D possibly matching TRBD1 (6 bases). Looked up from germline, CDR1 is MNHNS and CDR2 is SASEGT. The length of the CDR3 is 12 residues. CDR3 nucleotides: TGTGCCAGCAGTGAAGTGGACAGCCGTGGGGGCTTC. Encoded protein: CASSEVDSRGGF.

This clone was found a few times. The V gene is TRBV11-2, the J gene TRBJ1-1; D gene ambiguous. The germline gives CDR1 SGHAT, CDR2 FQNNGV. Trimming stripped 2 bases from V and 6 bases from J, with 10 bases between. The CDR3 spans 13 residues. The CDR3 protein is CASSLNPSAEAFF. The CDR3 DNA reads as TGTGCCAGCAGCTTAAACCCTAGCGCTGAAGCTTTCTTT.

V and J are TRBV4-1 and TRBJ2-1; D is possibly TRBD2 (5 bases). This CDR3 contains 15 residues. Germline loops: CDR1 MGHRA, CDR2 YSYEKL. The V end lost 1 base, the J end lost 8 bases, and 15 bases lay between the germline ends. The CDR3, as DNA: TGCGCCAGCAGCCAAGGATCTAGCTCCCGCGATGAGCAGTTCTTC. Protein product: CASSQGSSSRDEQFF.

This rearrangement joins TRBV28 to TRBJ2-2; D gene ambiguous. Germline loops: CDR1 MDHEN, CDR2 SYDVKM. With 5 bases removed from V and 0 bases from J, the gap between germline ends came to 10 bases. The CDR3 has 15 residues. The CDR3 DNA reads TGTGCCAGCAGTCTTCTAGGCCCGAACACCGGGGAGCTGTTTTTT. This encodes CASSLLGPNTGELFF.

This clone was observed once. CDR3 coding DNA: TGTGCCAGCAGCTTGGGAGAATCTAGCACAGATACGCAGTATTTT. Encoded protein: CASSLGESSTDTQYF. The chain recombines TRBV11-3 with TRBJ2-3; D is possibly TRBD2 (5 bases). V dropped 3 bases and J dropped 0 bases, with 10 bases sitting between them. This CDR3 spans 15 amino acids. Germline values: CDR1 SGHNT, CDR2 YENEEA.